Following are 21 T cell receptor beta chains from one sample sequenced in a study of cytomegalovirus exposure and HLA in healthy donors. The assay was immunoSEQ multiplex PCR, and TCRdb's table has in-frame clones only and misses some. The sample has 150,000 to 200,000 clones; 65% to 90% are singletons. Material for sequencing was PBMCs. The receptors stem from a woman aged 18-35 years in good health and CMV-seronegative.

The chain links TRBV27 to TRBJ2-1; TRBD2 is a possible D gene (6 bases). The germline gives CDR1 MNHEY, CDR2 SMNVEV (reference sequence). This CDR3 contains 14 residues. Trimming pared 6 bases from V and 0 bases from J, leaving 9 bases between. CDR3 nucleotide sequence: TGTGCCAGCAGATCGCGGGACTCCTACAATGAGCAGTTCTTC. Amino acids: CASRSRDSYNEQFF.

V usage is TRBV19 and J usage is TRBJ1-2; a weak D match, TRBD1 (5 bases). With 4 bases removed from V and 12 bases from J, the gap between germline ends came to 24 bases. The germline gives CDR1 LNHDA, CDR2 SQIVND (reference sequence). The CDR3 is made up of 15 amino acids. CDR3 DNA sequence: TGTGCCAGTAGTACCCAGCCAGGGTCTGGTGCCCGGAACACCTTC. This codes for CASSTQPGSGARNTF.

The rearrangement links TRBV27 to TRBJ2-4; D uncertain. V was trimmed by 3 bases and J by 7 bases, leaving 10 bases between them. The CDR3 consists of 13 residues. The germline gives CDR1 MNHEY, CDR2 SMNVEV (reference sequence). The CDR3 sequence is CASSLRVANIQYF. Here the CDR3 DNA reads TGTGCCAGCAGTTTGAGAGTCGCCAACATTCAGTACTTC.

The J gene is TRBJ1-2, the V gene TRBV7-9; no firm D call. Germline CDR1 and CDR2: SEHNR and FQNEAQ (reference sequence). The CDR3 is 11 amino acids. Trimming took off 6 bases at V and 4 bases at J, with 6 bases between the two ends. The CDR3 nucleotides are TGTGCCAGCAGTAACAGCTATGGCTACACCTTC. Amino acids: CASSNSYGYTF. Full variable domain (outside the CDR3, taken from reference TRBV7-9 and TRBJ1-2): DTGVSQNPRHKITKRGQNVTFRCDPISEHNRLYWYRQTLGQGPEFLTYFQNEAQLEKSRLLSDRFSAERPKGSFSTLEIQRTEQGDSAMYLCASSNSYGYTFGSGTRLTVV.

The CDR3 DNA follows: TGCGCCAGCAGCCGGACGTGGACAGGGGCTGAAAAACTGTTTTTT. Protein: CASSRTWTGAEKLFF. The rearrangement uses TRBV4-3 and TRBJ1-4; 9 bases match TRBD1. Germline values: CDR1 LGHNA, CDR2 YSLEER. V shed 4 bases, J shed 7 bases, and the junction held 7 bases outside the gene matches. The CDR3 consists of 15 residues.

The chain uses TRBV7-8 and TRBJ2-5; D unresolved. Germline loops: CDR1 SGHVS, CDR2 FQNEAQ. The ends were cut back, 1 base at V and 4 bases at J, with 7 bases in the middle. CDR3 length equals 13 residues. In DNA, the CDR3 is TGTGCCAGCAGCTTAGGTCGTAGAGAGACCCAGTACTTC. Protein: CASSLGRRETQYF.

The CDR3 is CASSFARPAVNTGELFF. The CDR3 bases are TGTGCCAGCAGCTTTGCGCGACCAGCGGTGAACACCGGGGAGCTGTTTTTT. The rearrangement joins TRBV7-9 to TRBJ2-2; weak D call: TRBD2 (5 bases). V dropped 3 bases and J dropped 1 base, with 15 bases sitting between them. This CDR3 is 17 amino acids long. Per the germline V gene, CDR1 is SEHNR and CDR2 is FQNEAQ (reference sequence).

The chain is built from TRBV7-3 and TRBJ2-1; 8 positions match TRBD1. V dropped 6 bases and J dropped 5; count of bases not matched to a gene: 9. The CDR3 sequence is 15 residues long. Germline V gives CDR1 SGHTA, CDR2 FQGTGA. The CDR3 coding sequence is TGTGCCAGCAGTTCCGGGACAGGCCCCCACAATGAGCAGTTCTTC. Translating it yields CASSSGTGPHNEQFF.

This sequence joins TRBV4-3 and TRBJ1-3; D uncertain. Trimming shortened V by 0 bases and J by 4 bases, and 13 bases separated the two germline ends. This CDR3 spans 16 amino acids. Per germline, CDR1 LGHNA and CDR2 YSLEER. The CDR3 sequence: CASSQEAFQGGNTIYF. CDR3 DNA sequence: TGCGCCAGCAGCCAAGAAGCGTTCCAAGGAGGAAACACCATATATTTT.

In DNA form, the CDR3 reads TGTGCCAGCGGGGAGATAAATCAGCCCCAGCATTTT. Its protein product is CASGEINQPQHF. The gene calls are TRBV6-5 and TRBJ1-5; D ambiguous. CDR3 length equals 12 residues. CDR1 is MNHEY and CDR2 is SVGAGI in the germline V gene. V was trimmed by 8 bases and J by 4 bases, leaving 9 bases between them.

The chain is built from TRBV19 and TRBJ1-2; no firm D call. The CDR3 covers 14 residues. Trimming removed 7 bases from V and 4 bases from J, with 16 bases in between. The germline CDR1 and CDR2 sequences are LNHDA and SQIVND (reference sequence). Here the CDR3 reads CASNPLDSTYGYTF. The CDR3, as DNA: TGTGCCAGTAACCCTCTTGACTCCACCTATGGCTACACCTTC.

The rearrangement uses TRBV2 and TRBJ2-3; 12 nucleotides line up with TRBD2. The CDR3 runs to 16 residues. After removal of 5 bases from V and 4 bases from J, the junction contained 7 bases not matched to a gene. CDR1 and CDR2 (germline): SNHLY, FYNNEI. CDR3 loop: CASSFPTSGGPDTQYF. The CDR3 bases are TGTGCCAGCAGTTTCCCGACTAGCGGGGGCCCAGATACGCAGTATTTT.

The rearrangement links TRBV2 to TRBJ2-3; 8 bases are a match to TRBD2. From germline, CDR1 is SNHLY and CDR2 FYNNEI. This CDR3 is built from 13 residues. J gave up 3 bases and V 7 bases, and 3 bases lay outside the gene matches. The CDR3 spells CASNSGVTDTQYF. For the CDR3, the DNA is TGTGCCAGCAATAGCGGGGTGACAGATACGCAGTATTTT.

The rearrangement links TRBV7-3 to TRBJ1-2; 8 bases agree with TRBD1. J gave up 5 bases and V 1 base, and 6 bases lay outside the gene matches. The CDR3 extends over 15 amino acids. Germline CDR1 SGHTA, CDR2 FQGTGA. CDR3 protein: CASSLKPQGAYGYTF. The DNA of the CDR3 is TGTGCCAGCAGCTTAAAACCCCAGGGGGCGTATGGCTACACCTTC.

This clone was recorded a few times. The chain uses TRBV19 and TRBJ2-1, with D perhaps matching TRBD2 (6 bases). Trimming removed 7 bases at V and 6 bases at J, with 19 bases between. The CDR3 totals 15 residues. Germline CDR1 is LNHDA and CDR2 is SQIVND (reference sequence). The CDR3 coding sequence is TGTGCCAGTACCCCAGGAGCTAGCGCGTTCAATGAGCAGTTCTTC. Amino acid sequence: CASTPGASAFNEQFF. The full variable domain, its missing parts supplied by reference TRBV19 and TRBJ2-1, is DGGITQSPKYLFRKEGQNVTLSCEQNLNHDAMYWYRQDPGQGLRLIYYSQIVNDFQKGDIAEGYSVSREKKESFPLTVTSAQKNPTAFYLCASTPGASAFNEQFFGPGTRLTVL.

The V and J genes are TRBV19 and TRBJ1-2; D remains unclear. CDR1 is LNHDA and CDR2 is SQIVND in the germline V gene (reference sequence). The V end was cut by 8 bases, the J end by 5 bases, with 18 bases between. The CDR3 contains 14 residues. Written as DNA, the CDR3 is TGTGCCAGTGGCAAAGAGGGAACTCGATATGGCTACACCTTC. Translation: CASGKEGTRYGYTF. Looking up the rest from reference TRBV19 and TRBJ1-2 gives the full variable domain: DGGITQSPKYLFRKEGQNVTLSCEQNLNHDAMYWYRQDPGQGLRLIYYSQIVNDFQKGDIAEGYSVSREKKESFPLTVTSAQKNPTAFYLCASGKEGTRYGYTFGSGTRLTVV.

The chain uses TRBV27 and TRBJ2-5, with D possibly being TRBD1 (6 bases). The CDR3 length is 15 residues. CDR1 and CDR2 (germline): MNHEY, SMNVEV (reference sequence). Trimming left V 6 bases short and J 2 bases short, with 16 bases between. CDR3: CASRNRDSQQETQYF. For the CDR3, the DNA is TGTGCCAGCAGGAACAGGGATTCCCAACAAGAGACCCAGTACTTC.

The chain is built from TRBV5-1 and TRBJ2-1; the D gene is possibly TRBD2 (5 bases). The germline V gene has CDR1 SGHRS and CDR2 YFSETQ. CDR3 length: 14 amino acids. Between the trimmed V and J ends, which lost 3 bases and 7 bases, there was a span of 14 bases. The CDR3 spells CASSSGPRGNEQFF. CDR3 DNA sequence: TGCGCCAGCAGCTCTGGACCCCGGGGAAATGAGCAGTTCTTC.

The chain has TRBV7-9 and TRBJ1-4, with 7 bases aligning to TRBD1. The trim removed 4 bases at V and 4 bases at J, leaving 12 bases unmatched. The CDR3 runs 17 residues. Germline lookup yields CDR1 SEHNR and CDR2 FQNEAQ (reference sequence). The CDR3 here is CASSSFRLTGINEKLFF. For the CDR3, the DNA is TGTGCCAGCAGCTCCTTTCGCCTGACAGGGATTAATGAAAAACTGTTTTTT.

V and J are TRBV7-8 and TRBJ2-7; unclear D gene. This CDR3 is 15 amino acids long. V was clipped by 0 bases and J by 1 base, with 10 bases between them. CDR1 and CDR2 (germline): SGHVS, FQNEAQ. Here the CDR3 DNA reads TGTGCCAGCAGCTTAGCCCAAACAGTATCCTACGAGCAGTACTTC. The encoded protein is CASSLAQTVSYEQYF.

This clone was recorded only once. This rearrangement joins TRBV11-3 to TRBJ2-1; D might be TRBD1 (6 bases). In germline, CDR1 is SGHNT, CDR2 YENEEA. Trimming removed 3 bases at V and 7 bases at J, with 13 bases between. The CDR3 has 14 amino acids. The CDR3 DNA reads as TGTGCCAGCAGCTTGAGGAGTCAGGGGAATGAGCAGTTCTTC. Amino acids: CASSLRSQGNEQFF. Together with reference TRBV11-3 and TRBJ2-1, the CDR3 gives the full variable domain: EAGVVQSPRYKIIEKKQPVAFWCNPISGHNTLYWYLQNLGQGPELLIRYENEEAVDDSQLPKDRFSAERLKGVDSTLKIQPAELGDSAVYLCASSLRSQGNEQFFGPGTRLTVL.